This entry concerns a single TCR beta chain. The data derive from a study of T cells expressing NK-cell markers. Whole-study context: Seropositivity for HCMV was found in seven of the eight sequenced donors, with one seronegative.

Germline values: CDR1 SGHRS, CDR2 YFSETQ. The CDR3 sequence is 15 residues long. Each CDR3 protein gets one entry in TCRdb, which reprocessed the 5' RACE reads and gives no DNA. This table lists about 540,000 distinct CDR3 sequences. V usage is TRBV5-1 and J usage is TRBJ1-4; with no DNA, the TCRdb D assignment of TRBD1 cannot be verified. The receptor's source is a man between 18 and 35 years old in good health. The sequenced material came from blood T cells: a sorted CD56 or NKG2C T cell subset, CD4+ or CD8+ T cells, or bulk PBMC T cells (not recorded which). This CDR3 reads CASSLAGDRDEKLFF.